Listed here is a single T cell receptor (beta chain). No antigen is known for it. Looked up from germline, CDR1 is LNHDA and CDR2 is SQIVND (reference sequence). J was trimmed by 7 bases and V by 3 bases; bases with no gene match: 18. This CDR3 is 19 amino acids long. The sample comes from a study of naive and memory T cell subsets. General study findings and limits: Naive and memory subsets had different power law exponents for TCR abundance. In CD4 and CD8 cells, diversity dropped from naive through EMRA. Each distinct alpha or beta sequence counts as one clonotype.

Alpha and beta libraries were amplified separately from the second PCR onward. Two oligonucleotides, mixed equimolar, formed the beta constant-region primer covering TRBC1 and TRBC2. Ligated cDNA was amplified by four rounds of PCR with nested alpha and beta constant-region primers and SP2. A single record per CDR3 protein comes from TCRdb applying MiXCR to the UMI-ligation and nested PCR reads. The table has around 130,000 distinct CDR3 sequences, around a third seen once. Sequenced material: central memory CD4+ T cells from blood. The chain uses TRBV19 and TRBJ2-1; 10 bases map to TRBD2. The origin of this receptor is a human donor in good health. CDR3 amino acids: CASSIRGRFPGTSENEQFF. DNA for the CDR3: TGTGCCAGTAGTATCCGTGGCAGATTCCCCGGGACTAGCGAAAATGAGCAGTTCTTC.